This T cell receptor beta chain was observed in a study of blood T cell repertoires in COVID-19. Study-level information: The United States, Italy and Spain supplied acute and convalescent COVID-19 samples.

This CDR3 is 15 amino acids long. Germline CDR1 SNHLY, CDR2 FYNNEI. V trimming: 6 bases; J trimming: 10 bases; junction bases outside the gene matches: 12. Source study methods: Amplification from reference gene primers served as the basis for estimated nucleated cell counts. The table came from immunoSEQ multiplex PCR; TCRdb's copy has only in-frame clones and leaves some out. V and J calls and clone size are those listed in that table; D and trimming were worked out from the DNA. The profile shows 100,000 to 150,000 clones, nearly 70% of them singletons. In this sample, this clone turned up many times.

The origin of this receptor is a woman aged 70-85 years with acute or convalescent COVID-19. Sequencing input: peripheral blood. This chain connects TRBV2 to TRBJ1-6; 7 nucleotides align to TRBD1. The CDR3 DNA is TGTGCCAGCAGGGATTTTCGGGACAGAGGATCACCCCTCCACTTT. Protein: CASRDFRDRGSPLHF.